This is a list of T cell receptor beta chains from one sample in a study of hypomethylating agent response in myelodysplastic syndrome. Profiling relied on immunoSEQ multiplex PCR, and the TCRdb table lists in-frame clones only, not all of them. The sample has 2,500 to 3,000 clones; approximately 81% are singletons. Sequenced material: bone marrow, taken before or after starting hypomethylating agent treatment for myelodysplastic syndrome (not recorded which). The receptor source for this set is a human donor with myelodysplastic syndrome. Each CDR3 is given with its conserved first and last residue. Each record gives: CDR3 DNA, CDR3 protein, D gene, V gene, CDR3 length, clone size, J gene. D genes are given only for firm matches. Expanded clones are given a class, and other clones once, few, many or no size at all.

TGTGCCAGCAGCTTAGAGGGGGGCGGTACTGAAGCTTTCTTT CASSLEGGGTEAFF NA TRBV7-9 14 NA TRBJ1-1
TGTGCCAGCAGCTTGAAGGGTCGGGATGAAAAACTGTTTTTT CASSLKGRDEKLFF NA TRBV5-6 14 NA TRBJ1-4
TGTGCCAGCAGTGATGGATATTTCGGCAATCAGCCCCAGCATTTT CASSDGYFGNQPQHF NA TRBV6-1 15 NA TRBJ1-5
TGTGCCAGCAGCGTACAGGCAGCGAACACCGGGGAGCTGTTTTTT CASSVQAANTGELFF NA TRBV9 15 once TRBJ2-2
TGTGCCACAAGACAGGCAGTGACCTCGAACAATGAGCAGTTCTTC CATRQAVTSNNEQFF NA TRBV5-5 15 NA TRBJ2-1
TGTGCCAGCAGCTTAGGGGACTCTGCCAGGGCCACCGGGGAGCTGTTTTTT CASSLGDSARATGELFF NA TRBV11-2 17 NA TRBJ2-2
TGCGCCAGCAGCTTGGAAGGGGTGGTCCACAATGAGCAGTTCTTC CASSLEGVVHNEQFF NA TRBV5-1 15 NA TRBJ2-1
TGTGCCAGCGATGCCGGGGAGCTGTTTTTT CASDAGELFF NA TRBV6-1 10 NA TRBJ2-2
TGTGCCAGTAGTACTTCTCGGGGACAACGAGGCTATGGCTACACCTTC CASSTSRGQRGYGYTF NA TRBV19 16 NA TRBJ1-2
TGTGCCAGCGGCAGGGAATGGGAAAAACTGTTTTTT CASGREWEKLFF NA TRBV19 12 NA TRBJ1-4
TGTGCCAGCAGTTTCATCGGCATAGGGGAAAAACTGTTTTTT CASSFIGIGEKLFF NA TRBV28 14 NA TRBJ1-4
TGTGCCAGCAGTGCACAGATAACTAGCACAGATACGCAGTATTTT CASSAQITSTDTQYF NA TRBV6-1 15 NA TRBJ2-3
TGTGCCAGCAGCTTAGGCGGACTGCACACTGAAGCTTTCTTT CASSLGGLHTEAFF NA TRBV11-3 14 NA TRBJ1-1
TGTGCCAGCAGGCCCTTGGACAGGGTAGGGACAGATACGCAGTATTTT CASRPLDRVGTDTQYF TRBD1 TRBV2 16 NA TRBJ2-3
TGTGCCAGCAGCTTGGGGGGACAGGGGAGAGATACGCAGTATTTT CASSLGGQGRDTQYF TRBD1 TRBV5-5 15 NA TRBJ2-3
TGTGCCAGCAGTTTGGGGGGGGGCAATGAGCAGTTCTTC CASSLGGGNEQFF TRBD2 TRBV7-3 13 NA TRBJ2-1
TGCGCCAGCAGCCTTAGGCTGGGGGGGTGGGATGAGCAGTTCTTC CASSLRLGGWDEQFF TRBD2 TRBV4-1 15 NA TRBJ2-1
TGCGCCAGCAGACTCTTTTGGGGGGCGGGAGGGCCTGGTTACAATGAGCAGTTCTTC CASRLFWGAGGPGYNEQFF TRBD2 TRBV4-3 19 NA TRBJ2-1
TGTGCCAGCAGCCCCGGGACAAAGTCCGATCAGCCCCAGCATTTT CASSPGTKSDQPQHF NA TRBV5-8 15 NA TRBJ1-5
TGTGCCAGCAGCGGAAGTCCGGGACAGGGGAGTCCCACCGGGGAGCTGTTTTTT CASSGSPGQGSPTGELFF TRBD1 TRBV11-1 18 NA TRBJ2-2
TGTGCCAGCAGTTACGGGGGGGTGAATGTCAGGGAGCTGTTTTTT CASSYGGVNVRELFF TRBD2 TRBV6-5 15 NA TRBJ2-2
TGTGCCAGCAGCTCTCCCCCACAATATGGCTACACCTTC CASSSPPQYGYTF NA TRBV11-1 13 NA TRBJ1-2
TGTGCCACCAGCAACAGACAGGGCGCAGATACGCAGTATTTT CATSNRQGADTQYF TRBD1 TRBV15 14 NA TRBJ2-3
TGTGCCAGCAGCTTGCCGGGACAGGTAGACAGGGCGAATTCATGGCATTTT CASSLPGQVDRANSWHF TRBD1 TRBV5-5 17 NA TRBJ1-5
TGTGCCAGCAGTGAAGCGCAGCGGGACAGCTATCACCGGGAGCTGTTTTTT CASSEAQRDSYHRELFF NA TRBV2 17 NA TRBJ2-2
TGTGCCAGCAGCTTACTAGCCGGGACTATGGGTGAGCAGTTCTTC CASSLLAGTMGEQFF TRBD2 TRBV7-2 15 NA TRBJ2-1
TGTGCCTCAAAACTCGGACAGGGTACCTCACCCCTCCACTTT CASKLGQGTSPLHF TRBD1 TRBV10-3 14 NA TRBJ1-6
TGTGCCAGCAGTGGAGCGGGAGGGCCTCGGGAGCAGTACTTC CASSGAGGPREQYF TRBD2 TRBV11-3 14 NA TRBJ2-7
TGCGCCAGCAGCTTGTGGCCAGGAGGGAACACTGAAGCTTTCTTT CASSLWPGGNTEAFF NA TRBV5-1 15 NA TRBJ1-1
TGCAGCGCTCGGACCCCTCCGACCGAGCAGTACTTC CSARTPPTEQYF NA TRBV29-1 12 once TRBJ2-7
TGTGCCAGCAGCTCCTCCGGGACAGGGGAAGGCTACACCTTC CASSSSGTGEGYTF TRBD1 TRBV5-3 14 few TRBJ1-2
TGCGCCAGCAGCTTGGACGGGACCGAAGTTTTTCAGTACTTC CASSLDGTEVFQYF NA TRBV5-1 14 NA TRBJ2-4
TGTGCCAGCAGCCAAAGTTTGGGGACAGGGCGGAACGAGCAGTACTTC CASSQSLGTGRNEQYF TRBD1 TRBV4-2 16 NA TRBJ2-7
TGTGCCAGCAGTTTATCCGGGAGAAGTGGCACAGATACGCAGTATTTT CASSLSGRSGTDTQYF NA TRBV28 16 NA TRBJ2-3
TGTGCCAGCAGCCCTGTCCAGAACACCGGGGAGCTGTTTTTT CASSPVQNTGELFF NA TRBV7-6 14 NA TRBJ2-2
TGTGCCAGCAGTGGAAGACAGCCGATCTCTGGAAACACCATATATTTT CASSGRQPISGNTIYF NA TRBV25-1 16 NA TRBJ1-3
TGCGCCAGCAGCCTGGCAACCTTCCCAGATACGCAGTATTTT CASSLATFPDTQYF NA TRBV5-1 14 once TRBJ2-3
TGCGCCAGCAGCTACGGACAGACGAACACTGAAGCTTTCTTT CASSYGQTNTEAFF NA TRBV5-1 14 NA TRBJ1-1
TGTGCCAGCAGTTCTACATTTCCGGGACTAGCGGCCTCCTACGAGCAGTACTTC CASSSTFPGLAASYEQYF TRBD2 TRBV27 18 NA TRBJ2-7
TGTGCCAGCAGCTTTAATGGCGGGGGGGTGGATACGCAGTATTTT CASSFNGGGVDTQYF TRBD2 TRBV11-2 15 NA TRBJ2-3
TGTGCCAGCAGTCCGGGGACAGGGCAACCCGTAAACATTCATTACTTC CASSPGTGQPVNIHYF TRBD1 TRBV27 16 NA TRBJ2-4
TGTGCCAGCAGCTCGACTAGCGGGTACCTTCAAGAGACCCAGTACTTC CASSSTSGYLQETQYF TRBD2 TRBV11-2 16 NA TRBJ2-5
TGTGCCAGCAGCTTAGATCGCCCAGATACGCAGTATTTT CASSLDRPDTQYF NA TRBV7-2 13 NA TRBJ2-3
TGTGCCAGCAGCTCCTGGACTATCCTGGGAGATACGCAGTATTTT CASSSWTILGDTQYF NA TRBV7-2 15 once TRBJ2-3
TGTGCCAGCAGTTTAGGACAGCTCTATCAGCCCCAGCATTTT CASSLGQLYQPQHF NA TRBV28 14 NA TRBJ1-5
TGTGCCAGTAGTATTGCCGGGACCAACACCGGGGAGCTGTTTTTT CASSIAGTNTGELFF NA TRBV19 15 NA TRBJ2-2
TGTGCCAGCAGCTCAAGGGGACAGGTTACAGATACGCAGTATTTT CASSSRGQVTDTQYF TRBD1 TRBV7-9 15 NA TRBJ2-3
TGTGCCAGCAGTTACAAAACAGGGATCGTGACCCAGTACTTC CASSYKTGIVTQYF NA TRBV6-5 14 once TRBJ2-5
TGTGCCAGCAGTCCTACCGGGACAGGGTATGGAGAGCTGTTTTTT CASSPTGTGYGELFF TRBD1 TRBV7-9 15 once TRBJ2-2
TGTGCCAGCAGTCCGGACAGTAACAGTGGACTGTTTTTT CASSPDSNSGLFF NA TRBV28 13 NA TRBJ1-4
TGCGCCAGCAGCTTGTATCCGGGGGGACAAGAGACCCAGTACTTC CASSLYPGGQETQYF TRBD2 TRBV5-1 15 NA TRBJ2-5
TGTGCCAGCAGTGAACCTTCGACAGGAAACACCATATATTTT CASSEPSTGNTIYF NA TRBV28 14 once TRBJ1-3
TGTGCCAGCAGTTTCCTTAATGAGCAGTTCTTC CASSFLNEQFF NA TRBV27 11 NA TRBJ2-1
TGTGCCAGCAGTGGAAAGGACAGGGGGCAGCGGGGCAATCAGCCCCAGCATTTT CASSGKDRGQRGNQPQHF TRBD1 TRBV6-1 18 NA TRBJ1-5
TGTGCCACCCAGCATGGGGGCGGGGGGGCCAACGTCCTGACTTTC CATQHGGGGANVLTF NA TRBV10-3 15 NA TRBJ2-6
TGTGCCAGCAGCTACTCCGCTACGAACACTGAAGCTTTCTTT CASSYSATNTEAFF NA TRBV9 14 NA TRBJ1-1
TGTGCCAGTTCCCTGGAGAGGAGTACTGAAGCTTTCTTT CASSLERSTEAFF NA TRBV19 13 NA TRBJ1-1
TGTGCCAGCAGCTTTACGACGGGAGAGACCCAGTACTTC CASSFTTGETQYF NA TRBV7-8 13 NA TRBJ2-5